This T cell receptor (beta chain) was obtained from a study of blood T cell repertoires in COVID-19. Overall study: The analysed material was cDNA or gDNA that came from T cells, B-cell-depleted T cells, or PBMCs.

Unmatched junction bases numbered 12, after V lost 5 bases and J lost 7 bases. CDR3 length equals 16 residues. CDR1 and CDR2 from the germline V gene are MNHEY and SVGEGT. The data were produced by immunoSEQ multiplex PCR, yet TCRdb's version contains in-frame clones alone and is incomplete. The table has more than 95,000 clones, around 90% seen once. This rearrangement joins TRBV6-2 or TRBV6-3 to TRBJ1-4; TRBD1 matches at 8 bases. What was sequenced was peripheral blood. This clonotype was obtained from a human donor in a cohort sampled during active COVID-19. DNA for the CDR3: TGTGCCAGCAGTGACCAAGACAGGGGAGCGCGTGAAAAACTGTTTTTT. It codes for CASSDQDRGAREKLFF.